A single sample gave rise to the 17 T cell receptor beta chains below, sequenced in a study of T-cell reconstitution after alpha-beta-depleted transplantation in children. Unique molecular identifiers featured in how the TCRbeta library was prepared. TCRdb passed the PCR reads through MiXCR, listing each CDR3 protein once. Of 670,000 or so distinct CDR3 sequences listed, over 10% are singletons. Sequenced here: PBMCs, sampled before TCRalphabeta/CD19-depleted stem cell transplant. Receptors originate from a girl aged 2-10 years with congenital amegakaryocytic thrombocytopenia, due to receive a stem cell transplant.

This clonotype was counted between two and nine times. The chain uses TRBV16 and TRBJ1-1; 9 bases are a match to TRBD1. CDR1 KGHSY and CDR2 FQNENV come from the germline V gene. The CDR3 extends over 18 amino acids. Trimming at V came to 2 bases and at J to 0 bases, leaving 10 bases not matched to a gene. The CDR3 sequence: CASSQQQGARYLNTEAFF. The CDR3 DNA is TGTGCCAGCAGCCAACAACAGGGGGCCCGATACCTGAACACTGAAGCTTTCTTT. Drawing the rest from reference TRBV16 and TRBJ1-1, the complete variable domain is GEEVAQTPKHLVRGEGQKAKLYCAPIKGHSYVFWYQQVLKNEFKFLISFQNENVFDETGMPKERFSAKCLPNSPCSLEIQATKLEDSAVYFCASSQQQGARYLNTEAFFGQGTRLTVV.

This clonotype has more than one count but fewer than ten. The CDR3 reads CSVRDSETQYF. Here the CDR3 DNA reads TGCAGCGTTCGGGACTCCGAGACCCAGTACTTC. This chain uses TRBV29-1 with TRBJ2-5; tentative D call: TRBD2 (6 bases). The CDR3 has 11 residues. V was cut by 5 bases and J by 5 bases, with 9 bases left in between. Germline V gives CDR1 SQVTM, CDR2 ANQGSEA.

This clonotype was seen a few times. The chain links TRBV12-5 to TRBJ2-1; no clear D gene. From germline, CDR1 is LGHNT and CDR2 FRNRAP. Trimming removed 1 base from V and 3 bases from J, with 16 bases in between. There are 17 residues in the CDR3. The CDR3 DNA reads TGTGCTAGTGGTTTGGCACCCCTTCTTAAGTTCTACAATGAGCAGTTCTTC. Protein: CASGLAPLLKFYNEQFF. The whole variable domain, filled in from reference TRBV12-5 and TRBJ2-1, reads DARVTQTPRHKVTEMGQEVTMRCQPILGHNTVFWYRQTMMQGLELLAYFRNRAPLDDSGMPKDRFSAEMPDATLATLKIQPSEPRDSAVYFCASGLAPLLKFYNEQFFGPGTRLTVL.

This clonotype showed up many times. This chain connects TRBV29-1 to TRBJ2-7; D uncertain. Germline lookup yields CDR1 SQVTM and CDR2 ANQGSEA. CDR3 size: 12 residues. V lost 6 bases to trimming and J lost 4 bases, with 13 bases between them. The CDR3 DNA sequence: TGCAGCGTCTGGAACCCTTTGTACGAGCAGTACTTC. It specifies CSVWNPLYEQYF.

This clonotype appeared many times. The J gene is TRBJ2-1, the V gene TRBV6-5, with no clear D. The V gene lost 0 bases and the J gene lost 6 bases, with 9 bases spanning the gap. The CDR3 consists of 14 residues. Germline CDR1 reads MNHEY; CDR2 reads SVGAGI. This chain's CDR3 is CASSYSGSVNEQFF. As DNA, the CDR3 is TGTGCCAGCAGTTACTCTGGATCTGTCAATGAGCAGTTCTTC.

The chain employs TRBV5-1 and TRBJ2-7; 7 nucleotides align to TRBD2. The CDR3 runs to 15 residues. With 4 bases clipped from V and 5 bases from J, the junction kept 12 bases outside the gene matches. In germline, CDR1 is SGHRS, CDR2 YFSETQ. The chain's CDR3 is CASSGGLFGSHEQYF. DNA of the CDR3: TGCGCCAGCAGCGGGGGACTATTTGGTAGCCACGAGCAGTACTTC.

This clonotype was seen at least ten times. The chain employs TRBV20-1 and TRBJ2-2; D gene unclear. There are 13 residues in the CDR3. The V end was cut by 0 bases, the J end by 6 bases, with 8 bases between. Germline-derived CDR1 and CDR2 are DFQATT and SNEGSKA (reference sequence). CDR3 amino acids: CSARDSFPGELFF. CDR3 in DNA: TGCAGTGCTAGAGACAGTTTCCCCGGGGAGCTGTTTTTT.

This clonotype was counted at least ten times. The rearrangement uses TRBV5-6 and TRBJ2-2; TRBD2 aligns across 8 bases. CDR1 and CDR2 (germline): SGHDT, YYEEEE. V lost 7 bases to trimming and J lost 2 bases; unmatched junction nucleotides: 4. This CDR3 has 14 amino acids. The CDR3 loop is CASGSGTNTGELFF. In DNA form, the CDR3 reads TGTGCCAGCGGTAGCGGGACCAACACCGGGGAGCTGTTTTTT.

This clonotype was counted many times. The chain is built from TRBV5-1 and TRBJ1-1; D is possibly TRBD1 (5 bases). Trimming stripped 0 bases from V and 2 bases from J, with 17 bases between. CDR1 and CDR2 (germline): SGHRS, YFSETQ. The CDR3 runs to 17 residues. CDR3 sequence reads: CASSLDPTVDYNTEAFF. CDR3 sequence (DNA): TGCGCCAGCAGCTTGGATCCGACAGTAGACTACAACACTGAAGCTTTCTTT.

The chain links TRBV12-3 or TRBV12-4 to TRBJ2-1; 13 bases agree with TRBD2. The CDR3 loop spans 14 amino acids. After removal of 10 bases from V and 7 bases from J, the junction contained 7 bases not matched to a gene. The CDR3: CATGTSGVLNEQFF. CDR3 nucleotides: TGTGCCACCGGGACTAGCGGGGTTTTGAATGAGCAGTTCTTC.

This clonotype has just a few counts. The chain recombines TRBV25-1 with TRBJ2-5; unclear D gene. The CDR3 sequence is 16 residues long. Trimming pared 0 bases from V and 5 bases from J, leaving 16 bases between. Germline V gene lookup returns CDR1 MGHDK and CDR2 SYGVNS. The CDR3 nucleotides are TGTGCCAGCAGTGAATATGGGGTCAGCCCGAAGGAGACCCAGTACTTC. Residues: CASSEYGVSPKETQYF.

This clonotype was detected ten times or more. The CDR3 nucleotides are TGCGCCAGCAGCACGTACCGGACGGGCGATGAGCAGTTCTTC. Protein sequence: CASSTYRTGDEQFF. V gene TRBV5-1 combines with J gene TRBJ2-1; D is unclear. V lost 4 bases and J 8 bases, leaving 16 bases between the germline ends. CDR1 is SGHRS, CDR2 YFSETQ, per germline. The CDR3 has 14 amino acids.

This clonotype appeared a few times. The rearrangement joins TRBV9 to TRBJ2-3, with 9 bases aligning to TRBD2. V shed 4 bases and J 3 bases; nucleotides not matched to a gene: 6. The CDR3 contains 15 residues. The germline V gene encodes CDR1 SGDLS and CDR2 YYNGEE. CDR3 in DNA: TGTGCCAGCAGCCTTAGCGGGAGTATTACAGATACGCAGTATTTT. This sequence encodes CASSLSGSITDTQYF.

This clonotype came up many times. The chain is built from TRBV5-1 and TRBJ1-2, with 8 bases aligning to TRBD1. V was pared by 0 bases and J by 2 bases, with 6 bases of the junction left unmatched. Germline V CDR1 and CDR2: SGHRS, YFSETQ. CDR3 length: 16 amino acids. The CDR3 region has the DNA TGCGCCAGCAGCTTGGAAGGCAGGGGGCGGAACTATGGCTACACCTTC. Amino acid sequence: CASSLEGRGRNYGYTF.

This clonotype was seen only a few times. The V and J genes are TRBV5-1 and TRBJ2-5, with D possibly being TRBD1 (5 bases). Trimming removed 3 bases at V and 2 bases at J, with 8 bases between. The germline V gene encodes CDR1 SGHRS and CDR2 YFSETQ. This CDR3 contains 13 residues. This chain's CDR3 is CASSSQGQETQYF. The CDR3 DNA is TGCGCCAGCAGCTCGCAGGGTCAAGAGACCCAGTACTTC.

In this sample, this clonotype turned up many times. The CDR3 sequence: CASSLSPRGSTPYEQYF. The CDR3 DNA is TGTGCCAGCAGTTTATCCCCTCGCGGGAGCACCCCCTACGAGCAGTACTTC. The chain is built from TRBV27 and TRBJ2-7; 7 positions agree with TRBD2. This CDR3 has 17 residues. J gave up 2 bases and V 0 bases, and 10 bases lay outside the gene matches. CDR1 and CDR2 from the germline V gene are MNHEY and SMNVEV (reference sequence).

This clonotype was seen ten or more times. CDR3 bases: TGTGCCAGCGGACCCTTTGCCCTTAATGAGCAGTTCTTC. Its protein product is CASGPFALNEQFF. The V and J genes are TRBV7-6 and TRBJ2-1; D is uncertain. The germline V gene encodes CDR1 SGHVS and CDR2 FNYEAQ. Deletions cut 8 bases from V and 7 bases from J, with 15 bases between. This CDR3 has 13 amino acids. The whole variable domain, filled in from reference TRBV7-6 and TRBJ2-1, reads GAGVSQSPRYKVTKRGQDVALRCDPISGHVSLYWYRQALGQGPEFLTYFNYEAQQDKSGLPNDRFSAERPEGSISTLTIQRTEQRDSAMYRCASGPFALNEQFFGPGTRLTVL.